One sample yielded the 17 T cell receptor beta chains listed below, sequenced in a study of blood T cells in healthy people across ages. Together with a sample-barcoded 5' primer, a J-beta primer mix was included in a second PCR lasting 7 to 11 cycles. TCRdb fed the 5' RACE reads into MiXCR, producing one record per CDR3 protein. This sample has 950,000 to 1,200,000 distinct CDR3 sequences, with about two fifths found just once. What was sequenced was blood. These receptor sequences come from a man aged 18 to 35 in good health.

This clonotype has only a few counts. The chain uses TRBV7-9 and TRBJ1-5, with TRBD1 identical over 7 bases. The CDR3 contains 17 residues. Trimming at V came to 3 bases and at J to 0 bases, leaving 8 bases not matched to a gene. CDR1 and CDR2 (germline): SEHNR, FQNEAQ (reference sequence). The CDR3 protein is CASSLGPGGGSNQPQHF. The CDR3 DNA reads as TGTGCCAGCAGCTTGGGGCCAGGGGGAGGTAGCAATCAGCCCCAGCATTTT.

This chain uses TRBV6-1 with TRBJ1-1; 7 bases match TRBD1. V shed 4 bases, J shed 0 bases, and the junction held 8 bases outside the gene matches. The CDR3 is made up of 16 amino acids. Germline V gives CDR1 MNHNS, CDR2 SASEGT. This chain's CDR3 is CASSVDRPELNTEAFF. Here the CDR3 DNA reads TGTGCCAGCAGTGTGGACAGGCCCGAGCTGAACACTGAAGCTTTCTTT.

This chain uses TRBV4-2 with TRBJ2-2; no firm D call. This CDR3 has 17 amino acids. Germline CDR1 is LGHNA and CDR2 is YNFKEQ. V gave up 0 bases and J gave up 1 base, with 12 bases separating them. DNA of the CDR3: TGTGCCAGCAGCCAAGAAGTCAGACTGGGGAACACCGGGGAGCTGTTTTTT. Translated: CASSQEVRLGNTGELFF.

The rearrangement links TRBV6-6 to TRBJ1-1; D uncertain. The germline V and J ends were trimmed by 2 bases and 3 bases, with 19 bases remaining between them. CDR1 and CDR2 from the germline V gene are MNHNY and SVGAGI (reference sequence). CDR3 size: 17 residues. In DNA form, the CDR3 reads TGTGCCAGCAGTTACCGACTCGGACGGGGAGAGGACACTGAAGCTTTCTTT. Protein: CASSYRLGRGEDTEAFF.

This clonotype was seen a handful of times. The V call is TRBV4-3, the J call TRBJ1-4; D is unresolved. V dropped 0 bases and J dropped 4 bases, with 12 bases sitting between them. CDR1 and CDR2 (germline): LGHNA, YSLEER. The CDR3 runs to 16 residues. The CDR3 coding sequence is TGCGCCAGCAGCCAAGAAGTCGGAGGAGATAATGAAAAACTGTTTTTT. Translated, it gives CASSQEVGGDNEKLFF.

This clonotype was counted between two and nine times. The V call is TRBV5-1, the J call TRBJ2-1; D might be TRBD2 (6 bases). This CDR3 is built from 16 residues. Between the trimmed V and J ends, which lost 0 bases and 7 bases, there was a span of 17 bases. Germline V gene data show CDR1 as SGHRS and CDR2 as YFSETQ. Here the CDR3 reads CASSLVGTPKGNEQFF. CDR3 bases: TGCGCCAGCAGCTTGGTGGGGACTCCTAAAGGGAATGAGCAGTTCTTC.

As concerns this clonotype: At one end, the junction sequence differs from germline, possibly due to a read error. The chain links TRBV5-5 to TRBJ1-5; D gene ambiguous. Germline V gene data show CDR1 as SGHKS and CDR2 as YYEKEE (reference sequence). The CDR3 runs 16 residues. CDR3 sequence (DNA): TGCGCCAGCAGCTTGGAGGGCCTCAACCCCGACCAGCCCCAGCATTTT. Translation: CASSLEGLNPDQPQHF.

This clonotype was counted only a few times. J is TRBJ2-1 and V is TRBV13, with D perhaps TRBD1 (6 bases). CDR1 and CDR2 (germline): PRHDT, FYEKMQ (reference sequence). Trimming stripped 5 bases from V and 9 bases from J, with 14 bases between. This CDR3 region has 13 residues. The CDR3, as DNA: TGTGCCAGCAGCCCCGAAACAGGGAGTGAGCAGTTCTTC. Its protein is CASSPETGSEQFF.

This clonotype turned up a few times. V gene TRBV12-5 combines with J gene TRBJ2-7; D remains unclear. CDR1 and CDR2 (germline): LGHNT, FRNRAP. Deletions cut 0 bases from V and 4 bases from J, with 4 bases between. The CDR3 length is 12 residues. DNA of the CDR3: TGTGCTAGTGGTTTGGTACCGTACGAGCAGTACTTC. This codes for CASGLVPYEQYF.

This clonotype was seen many times. The chain couples TRBV20-1 to TRBJ2-7; no clear D gene. CDR3 length: 13 amino acids. Germline CDR1 reads DFQATT; CDR2 reads SNEGSKA (reference sequence). Trimming removed 3 bases at V and 0 bases at J, with 9 bases between. This CDR3 is CSARGTSSYEQYF. In DNA form, the CDR3 reads TGCAGTGCTAGGGGCACGAGCTCCTACGAGCAGTACTTC.

V is TRBV18 and J is TRBJ1-1; D unclear. V lost 2 bases, J lost 4 bases, and 11 bases lay in between. The germline gives CDR1 KGHSH, CDR2 LQKENI. There are 14 residues in the CDR3. The CDR3 DNA sequence: TGTGCCAGCTCACCAGGGCAAGCGGGCACTGAAGCTTTCTTT. This encodes CASSPGQAGTEAFF. Drawing the rest from reference TRBV18 and TRBJ1-1, the complete variable domain is NAGVMQNPRHLVRRRGQEARLRCSPMKGHSHVYWYRQLPEEGLKFMVYLQKENIIDESGMPKERFSAEFPKEGPSILRIQQVVRGDSAAYFCASSPGQAGTEAFFGQGTRLTVV.

DNA of the CDR3: TGTGCCAGCAGCACAGACACTGATAGCAATCAGCCCCAGCATTTT. Protein product: CASSTDTDSNQPQHF. The chain is built from TRBV5-5 and TRBJ1-5; D is uncertain. The CDR3 consists of 15 residues. Trimming took off 4 bases at V and 0 bases at J, with 11 bases between the two ends. Germline V lookup: CDR1 SGHKS, CDR2 YYEKEE (reference sequence).

The chain has TRBV4-3 and TRBJ2-1, with 12 bases matching TRBD1. Trimming cost V 1 base and J 8 bases; bases outside gene matches: 12. Germline loops: CDR1 LGHNA, CDR2 YSLEER. The CDR3 totals 18 residues. CDR3 nucleotide sequence: TGCGCCAGCAGCCAAGTACAAACCGGGACAGGGGGCCCCGATGAGCAGTTCTTC. Protein sequence: CASSQVQTGTGGPDEQFF.

In this sample, this clonotype turned up many times. The rearrangement uses TRBV10-3 and TRBJ2-5; D may be TRBD2 (5 bases). CDR3 size: 12 residues. Germline assignment: CDR1 ENHRY and CDR2 SYGVKD. Trimming removed 2 bases at V and 4 bases at J, with 5 bases between. The CDR3 DNA reads as TGTGCCATCAGTGAGGAGGGAGAGACCCAGTACTTC. Residues: CAISEEGETQYF.

The gene calls are TRBV3-1 and TRBJ2-1; 10 bases are shared with TRBD2. The CDR3 sequence is 15 residues long. With 7 bases clipped from V and 7 bases from J, the junction kept 10 bases outside the gene matches. CDR1 and CDR2 from the germline V gene are LGHDT and YNNKEL (reference sequence). The CDR3, as DNA: TGTGCCAGCAACCCTCTAGCGGGGGAGAGGAATGAGCAGTTCTTC. This translates into CASNPLAGERNEQFF.

The V call is TRBV27, the J call TRBJ2-1, with 12 bases aligning to TRBD2. V gave up 5 bases and J gave up 6 bases; unmatched junction bases: 8. Germline V CDR1 and CDR2: MNHEY, SMNVEV (reference sequence). This CDR3 region has 16 residues. The CDR3 nucleotides read TGTGCCAGCAGTCCCCTAGCGGGGGGGCCAGCCAATGAGCAGTTCTTC. Its protein product is CASSPLAGGPANEQFF.

This clonotype was found a few times. The CDR3 DNA is TGCGCCAGCAGCCAAGAAGGCACCATGTATGGCTACACCTTC. Its protein is CASSQEGTMYGYTF. V usage is TRBV4-3 and J usage is TRBJ1-2, with no clear D. The germline CDR1 and CDR2 sequences are LGHNA and YSLEER. V dropped 0 bases and J dropped 5 bases, with 10 bases sitting between them. The CDR3 is 14 amino acids.